Described below is a single T cell receptor (beta chain) sequence and its context. Its specificity is unknown. Per germline, CDR1 LGHNA and CDR2 YSLEER. Trimming took off 3 bases at V and 1 base at J, with 19 bases between the two ends. The CDR3 has 18 residues. This sample was included in a study of beta chain features in type 1 diabetes. As for the study in general: Across the samples, approximately 98,000,000 sorted cells were examined in total.

Since all of the isolated RNA was reverse transcribed, expressed TCRB transcripts were what got sequenced. Here immunoSEQ multiplex PCR was the method, and the copy in TCRdb shows in-frame clones only, minus some. The sample has hundreds of thousands of clones; over 10% are singletons. Study-wide points: The analysis here could not establish whether HLA type shapes TCRB rearrangement.

Stem cell-like memory, regulatory, central memory and naive CD4+ cells were sorted via CD45RO/CCR7/CD25/CD127/CD95/CD27. Sorted cells reached over 98% purity in every population. The specimen was naive CD4+ T cells from blood. J is TRBJ2-4 and V is TRBV4-3, with D perhaps TRBD1 (6 bases). The sequence came from a man younger than 35 in good health. Here the CDR3 DNA reads TGCGCCAGCAGCCAGAACGGCCACAGGGTTCGTGCCAAAAACATTCAGTACTTC. Translation gives CASSQNGHRVRAKNIQYF.